These 24 T cell receptor beta chains share one sample of origin, sequenced in a study of T cell responses to AZD1222 COVID-19 vaccine. Clones were read by immunoSEQ multiplex PCR, and TCRdb kept only the in-frame ones, dropping some. The repertoire holds about 120,000 clones, about 86% seen once, with 15% to 20% in the top ten. Sequenced here: peripheral blood, sampled 28 days after the second AZD1222 dose. Receptor source: an adult who received the AZD1222 COVID-19 vaccine.

The J gene is TRBJ1-3, the V gene TRBV24-1, with D tentatively TRBD1 (6 bases). Germline CDR1 and CDR2: KGHDR and SFDVKD. Trimming stripped 10 bases from V and 3 bases from J, with 9 bases between. CDR3 length: 12 amino acids. The CDR3 bases are TGTGCCACACAGGGAAGTGGAAACACCATATATTTT. Residues: CATQGSGNTIYF.

This chain uses TRBV2 with TRBJ1-1, with D unresolved. Trimming took off 8 bases at V and 8 bases at J, with 9 bases between the two ends. This CDR3 spans 10 amino acids. CDR1 is SNHLY and CDR2 is FYNNEI in the germline V gene. The CDR3: CASLQVEAFF. The CDR3 DNA is TGTGCCAGCTTACAAGTCGAAGCTTTCTTT.

This chain joins TRBV9 and TRBJ2-2, with 8 bases that match TRBD1. CDR3 length: 16 amino acids. CDR1 is SGDLS and CDR2 is YYNGEE in the germline V gene. V lost 4 bases and J lost 2; bases outside the gene matches: 7. CDR3 loop: CASSRRGQENTGELFF. The CDR3 coding sequence is TGTGCCAGCAGCAGGCGGGGACAGGAAAACACCGGGGAGCTGTTTTTT.

The J gene is TRBJ1-1, the V gene TRBV12-3 or TRBV12-4; tentative D call: TRBD1 (5 bases). Trimming took 6 bases from V and 2 from J, leaving 10 bases between them. The CDR3 contains 13 residues. CDR3 nucleotides: TGTGCCAGCAGCCCCGACAGCAACACTGAAGCTTTCTTT. Its translation is CASSPDSNTEAFF.

The rearrangement uses TRBV5-6 and TRBJ2-5, with D perhaps matching TRBD1 or TRBD2 (5 bases each). This CDR3 region has 15 residues. V lost 1 base and J 5 bases, leaving 15 bases between the germline ends. Germline V CDR1 and CDR2: SGHDT, YYEEEE. CDR3 residues: CASSLKQAGTETQYF. The CDR3 bases are TGTGCCAGCAGCTTGAAACAAGCCGGGACGGAGACCCAGTACTTC.

This clone was seen just once. The rearrangement uses TRBV5-4 and TRBJ1-4, with a tentative D call TRBD1 (6 bases). The CDR3 extends over 15 amino acids. Trimming left V 0 bases short and J 8 bases short, with 14 bases between. Germline loops: CDR1 SGHNT, CDR2 YYREEE (reference sequence). The CDR3 nucleotides are TGTGCCAGCAGCTTGGCTGCGGGGGCGAAGGAAAAACTGTTTTTT. The encoded protein is CASSLAAGAKEKLFF. The variable domain in full, with the rest retrieved from reference TRBV5-4 and TRBJ1-4, is ETGVTQSPTHLIKTRGQQVTLRCSSQSGHNTVSWYQQALGQGPQFIFQYYREEENGRGNFPPRFSGLQFPNYSSELNVNALELDDSALYLCASSLAAGAKEKLFFGSGTQLSVL.

The chain employs TRBV13 and TRBJ2-1; D is possibly TRBD1 or TRBD2 (5 bases each). Trimming pared 4 bases from V and 0 bases from J, leaving 16 bases between. CDR3 length: 17 amino acids. CDR1 is PRHDT, CDR2 FYEKMQ, per germline (reference sequence). The CDR3 here is CASSWWDRAFSYNEQFF. CDR3 coding DNA: TGTGCCAGCAGCTGGTGGGACCGGGCATTCTCCTACAATGAGCAGTTCTTC.

A word on this clone: Other DNA variants within this sample encode the same CDR3. This chain joins TRBV2 and TRBJ2-5; D possibly corresponds to TRBD2 (6 bases). Per germline, CDR1 SNHLY and CDR2 FYNNEI. The CDR3 spans 13 residues. The V end was cut by 4 bases, the J end by 2 bases, with 8 bases between. This CDR3 reads CASSGDSQETQYF. CDR3 nucleotides: TGTGCCAGCAGTGGGGACTCACAAGAGACCCAGTACTTC.

The chain links TRBV4-1 to TRBJ2-3; 12 bases are shared with TRBD2. This CDR3 is built from 17 residues. In germline, CDR1 is MGHRA, CDR2 YSYEKL. Unmatched junction bases numbered 5, after V lost 0 bases and J lost 4 bases. CDR3 nucleotides: TGCGCCAGCAGCCAAGATGGACTAGCGGGGAGCTCAGATACGCAGTATTTT. It yields the protein CASSQDGLAGSSDTQYF.

The V and J genes are TRBV6-2 or TRBV6-3 and TRBJ2-1; 7 bases agree with TRBD1. CDR3 length equals 15 residues. J lost 3 bases, V lost 4 bases, and 6 bases had no gene match. Germline CDR1 is MNHEY and CDR2 is SVGEGT. The CDR3 DNA reads as TGTGCCAGCAGTTCTCCGACAGGGAACTACAATGAGCAGTTCTTC. This sequence encodes CASSSPTGNYNEQFF.

The chain employs TRBV2 and TRBJ2-1; D gene ambiguous. CDR3 length: 15 amino acids. Germline V gene lookup returns CDR1 SNHLY and CDR2 FYNNEI. V lost 6 bases to trimming and J lost 2 bases, with 14 bases between them. CDR3 sequence: CASRAGSEAYNEQFF. Written as DNA, the CDR3 is TGTGCCAGCAGGGCCGGGTCCGAGGCCTACAATGAGCAGTTCTTC.

In its sample, this clone was seen a few times. The chain uses TRBV3-1 (or the pseudogene TRBV3-2) and TRBJ1-2; D call uncertain. V dropped 1 base and J dropped 8 bases, with 11 bases sitting between them. This CDR3 contains 13 residues. Germline CDR1 LGHDT, CDR2 YNNKEL (reference sequence). The DNA for the CDR3 is TGTGCCAGCAGCCAAGGAACCGCGGGAGGCTACACCTTC. It yields the protein CASSQGTAGGYTF.

The rearrangement uses TRBV4-1 and TRBJ2-1, with 11 bases aligning to TRBD2. With V trimmed by 0 bases and J by 6 bases, 4 bases remained unmatched. Germline V gene lookup returns CDR1 MGHRA and CDR2 YSYEKL. The CDR3 sequence is 16 residues long. The CDR3 coding sequence is TGCGCCAGCAGCCAAGATATTAGCGGGAGGGCCAATGAGCAGTTCTTC. This encodes CASSQDISGRANEQFF.

The chain has TRBV4-1 and TRBJ2-5; 9 bases match TRBD2. The J segment lost 2 bases and the V segment lost 2 bases, leaving 6 bases of the junction unmatched. This CDR3 region has 16 residues. Germline V lookup: CDR1 MGHRA, CDR2 YSYEKL. The CDR3 DNA sequence: TGCGCCAGCAGCCAAAGCCTCCTAGCGGGGCAAGAGACCCAGTACTTC. Protein: CASSQSLLAGQETQYF.

The chain joins TRBV9 to TRBJ1-3; D ambiguous. The CDR3 sequence is 14 residues long. Germline V lookup: CDR1 SGDLS, CDR2 YYNGEE. V was clipped by 4 bases and J by 0 bases, with 8 bases between them. This CDR3 reads CASSQLVSGNTIYF. The CDR3 DNA follows: TGTGCCAGCAGCCAACTCGTCTCTGGAAACACCATATATTTT.

As DNA, the CDR3 is TGTGCCAGCAGCTTAACAGGGGGCGAAGCCTACGAGCAGTACTTC. This gives the protein CASSLTGGEAYEQYF. The chain couples TRBV7-3 to TRBJ2-7, with TRBD1 matching over 7 bases. This CDR3 spans 15 amino acids. Germline assignment: CDR1 SGHTA and CDR2 FQGTGA. J lost 2 bases, V lost 0 bases, and 4 bases had no gene match. Complete variable domain (other parts from reference TRBV7-3 and TRBJ2-7): GAGVSQTPSNKVTEKGKYVELRCDPISGHTALYWYRQSLGQGPEFLIYFQGTGAADDSGLPNDRFFAVRPEGSVSTLKIQRTERGDSAVYLCASSLTGGEAYEQYFGPGTRLTVT.

CDR3 in DNA: TGTGCCAGCAGCCAAGTGTTGGGCTCCGGCGGCACCATATATTTT. This sequence encodes CASSQVLGSGGTIYF. This chain uses TRBV3-1 (or the pseudogene TRBV3-2) with TRBJ1-3; D call uncertain. CDR3 size: 15 residues. Germline assignment: CDR1 LGHDT and CDR2 YNNKEL (reference sequence). With 1 base removed from V and 9 bases from J, the gap between germline ends came to 16 bases.

This chain joins TRBV6-2 or TRBV6-3 and TRBJ2-5; D gene uncertain. This CDR3 comprises 14 residues. The V end lost 5 bases, the J end lost 3 bases, and 13 bases lay between the germline ends. Germline V gene sequence: CDR1 MNHEY, CDR2 SVGEGT. CDR3 in DNA: TGTGCCAGCAGTCACCCTTTAGTAAAAGAGACCCAGTACTTC. It encodes CASSHPLVKETQYF.

This clone was seen just once. The chain joins TRBV27 to TRBJ2-4; 8 positions agree with TRBD2. Trimming cost V 4 bases and J 0 bases; bases outside gene matches: 11. Germline V gene sequence: CDR1 MNHEY, CDR2 SMNVEV (reference sequence). This CDR3 comprises 18 residues. The CDR3 coding sequence is TGTGCCAGCAGTTACACGGCCCAAGCGGGGGTAGCCAAAAACATTCAGTACTTC. Translation gives CASSYTAQAGVAKNIQYF.

The chain has TRBV7-6 and TRBJ2-2; TRBD1 matches 7 bases. J lost 3 bases, V lost 2 bases, and 3 bases had no gene match. There are 15 residues in the CDR3. The germline V gene encodes CDR1 SGHVS and CDR2 FNYEAQ. This CDR3 reads CASSLWDSHTGELFF. In nucleotides, the CDR3 is TGTGCCAGCAGCTTATGGGACAGCCACACCGGGGAGCTGTTTTTT. Full variable domain (remainder filled in from reference TRBV7-6 and TRBJ2-2): GAGVSQSPRYKVTKRGQDVALRCDPISGHVSLYWYRQALGQGPEFLTYFNYEAQQDKSGLPNDRFSAERPEGSISTLTIQRTEQRDSAMYRCASSLWDSHTGELFFGEGSRLTVL.

The V gene is TRBV19, the J gene TRBJ2-3; 7 nucleotides match TRBD2. V was pared by 6 bases and J by 8 bases, with 11 bases of the junction left unmatched. Germline V gene lookup returns CDR1 LNHDA and CDR2 SQIVND (reference sequence). The CDR3 consists of 14 residues. CDR3 coding DNA: TGTGCCAGTAGCACTATCGGGGGGTTAGTTACGCAGTATTTT. It specifies CASSTIGGLVTQYF. Full variable domain (rest looked up from reference TRBV19 and TRBJ2-3): DGGITQSPKYLFRKEGQNVTLSCEQNLNHDAMYWYRQDPGQGLRLIYYSQIVNDFQKGDIAEGYSVSREKKESFPLTVTSAQKNPTAFYLCASSTIGGLVTQYFGPGTRLTVL.

The chain carries TRBV3-1 (or the pseudogene TRBV3-2) and TRBJ1-4; no reliable D call. Germline V CDR1 and CDR2: LGHDT, YNNKEL (reference sequence). The CDR3 contains 14 residues. Trimming cost V 5 bases and J 8 bases, with 15 bases left between them. This CDR3 is CASSAREGEEKLFF. CDR3 DNA sequence: TGTGCCAGCAGCGCACGGGAGGGAGAGGAAAAACTGTTTTTT.

V and J are TRBV7-5 and TRBJ2-7; whether TRBD2, the table's D call, matches the DNA was not checked. TRBV7-5 is a pseudogene. The CDR3 contains 18 residues. The CDR3 loop reads CVRSLAGLAGERSYEQYF. The CDR3 nucleotides read TGTGTCAGAAGCTTAGCGGGACTAGCGGGAGAGAGATCCTACGAGCAGTACTTC.

The rearrangement joins TRBV24-1 to TRBJ1-2; TRBD1 might be the D (5 bases). Germline lookup yields CDR1 KGHDR and CDR2 SFDVKD. Trimming took off 0 bases at V and 8 bases at J, with 12 bases between the two ends. The CDR3 loop spans 14 amino acids. CDR3 residues: CATSDLEGSRGYTF. The CDR3 DNA reads as TGTGCCACCAGTGATTTGGAGGGGAGTCGGGGCTACACCTTC.